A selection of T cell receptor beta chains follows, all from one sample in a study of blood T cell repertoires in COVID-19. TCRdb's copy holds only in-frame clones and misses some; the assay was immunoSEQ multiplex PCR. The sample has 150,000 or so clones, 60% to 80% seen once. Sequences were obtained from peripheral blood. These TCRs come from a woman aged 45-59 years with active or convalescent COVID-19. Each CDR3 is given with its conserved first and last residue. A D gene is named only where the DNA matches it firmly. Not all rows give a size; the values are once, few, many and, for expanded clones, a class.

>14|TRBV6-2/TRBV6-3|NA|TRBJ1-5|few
CASSYSTAEEPQHF
TGTGCCAGCAGTTACTCGACAGCCGAGGAGCCCCAGCATTTT
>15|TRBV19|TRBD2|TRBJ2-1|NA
CASSMQASGIDEQFF
TGTGCCAGTAGTATGCAGGCTAGCGGGATCGATGAGCAGTTCTTC
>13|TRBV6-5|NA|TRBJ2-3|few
CASSSWHTDTQYF
TGTGCCAGCAGTTCATGGCACACAGATACGCAGTATTTT
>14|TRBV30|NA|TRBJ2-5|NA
CACLDRLRGETQYF
TGTGCCTGTCTCGACAGGCTCAGAGGGGAGACCCAGTACTTC
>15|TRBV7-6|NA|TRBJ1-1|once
CASSLAGQGNTEAFF
TGTGCCAGCAGCTTAGCAGGGCAGGGTAACACTGAAGCTTTCTTT
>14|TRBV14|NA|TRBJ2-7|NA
CASSKQATTYEQYF
TGTGCCAGCAGCAAACAGGCTACTACCTACGAGCAGTACTTC
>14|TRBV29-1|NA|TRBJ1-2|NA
CSVEEYGGSGGYTF
TGCAGCGTTGAAGAATATGGAGGGAGCGGTGGCTACACCTTC
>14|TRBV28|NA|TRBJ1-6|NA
CASREWPYNSPLHF
TGTGCCAGCAGAGAATGGCCGTATAATTCACCCCTCCACTTT
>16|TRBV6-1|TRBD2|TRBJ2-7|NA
CASSEAGLAGGYEQYF
TGTGCCAGCAGTGAAGCGGGACTAGCGGGAGGCTACGAGCAGTACTTC
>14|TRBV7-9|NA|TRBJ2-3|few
CASSLGEFTDTQYF
TGTGCCAGCAGCTTAGGGGAGTTCACAGATACGCAGTATTTT
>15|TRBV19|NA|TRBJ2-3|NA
CASRLTGKSTDTQYF
TGTGCCAGTAGGCTGACAGGAAAGAGCACAGATACGCAGTATTTT
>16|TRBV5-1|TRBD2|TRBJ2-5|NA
CASSLQAGGLQETQYF
TGCGCCAGCAGCTTGCAAGCGGGAGGACTTCAAGAGACCCAGTACTTC
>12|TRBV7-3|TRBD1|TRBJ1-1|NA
CASSALTGVAFF
TGTGCCAGCTCGGCTTTGACAGGGGTGGCTTTCTTT
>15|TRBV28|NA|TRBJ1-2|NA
CASSLSYPRRVRYTF
TGTGCCAGCAGTTTATCATACCCCCGCCGGGTACGCTACACCTTC
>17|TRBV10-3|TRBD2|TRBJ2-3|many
CAIQNPSGPISTDTQYF
TGTGCCATTCAGAACCCTAGCGGGCCCATTAGCACAGATACGCAGTATTTT
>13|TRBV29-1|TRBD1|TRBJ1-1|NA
CSACGQGNTEAFF
TGCAGCGCTTGTGGACAGGGGAACACTGAAGCTTTCTTT
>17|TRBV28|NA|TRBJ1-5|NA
CASSFIGGIGLDQPQHF
TGTGCCAGCAGTTTCATCGGGGGTATTGGGTTGGATCAGCCCCAGCATTTT
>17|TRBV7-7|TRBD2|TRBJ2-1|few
CASSLNSGLADPNEQFF
TGTGCCAGCAGCTTAAATTCTGGGCTAGCGGACCCCAATGAGCAGTTCTTC
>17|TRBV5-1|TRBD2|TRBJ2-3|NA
CASSSGRTSGGGDTQYF
TGCGCCAGCAGCTCAGGAAGGACTAGCGGGGGAGGAGATACGCAGTATTTT
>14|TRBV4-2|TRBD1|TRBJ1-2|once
CASSPTGANYGYTF
TGTGCCAGCAGCCCTACAGGGGCTAACTATGGCTACACCTTC
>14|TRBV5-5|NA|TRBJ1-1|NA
CASSLALRNTEAFF
TGTGCCAGCAGCTTGGCCCTGAGGAACACTGAAGCTTTCTTT
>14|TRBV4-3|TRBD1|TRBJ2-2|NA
CASSQGQGSGELFF
TGCGCCAGCAGCCAGGGACAGGGGTCCGGGGAGCTGTTTTTT
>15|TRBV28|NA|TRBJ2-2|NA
CASSLAGSSDGELFF
TGTGCCAGCAGTTTGGCCGGGAGCTCGGACGGGGAGCTGTTTTTT
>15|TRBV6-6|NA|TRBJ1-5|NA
CASSRVDSSRQPQHF
TGTGCCAGCAGTAGGGTGGACAGTTCTAGGCAGCCCCAGCATTTT
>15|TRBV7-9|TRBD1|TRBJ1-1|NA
CAILGDRGMNTEAFF
TGTGCCATCTTGGGGGACAGGGGTATGAACACTGAAGCTTTCTTT
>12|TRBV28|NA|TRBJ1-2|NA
CASSRTAYGYTF
TGTGCCAGCAGTCGGACAGCCTATGGCTACACCTTC
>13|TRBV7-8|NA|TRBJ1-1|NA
CASSFRQNTEAFF
TGTGCCAGCAGCTTTCGACAGAACACTGAAGCTTTCTTT
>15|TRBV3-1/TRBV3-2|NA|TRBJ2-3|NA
CASSQGTTNTDTQYF
TGTGCCAGCAGCCAAGGGACTACCAACACAGATACGCAGTATTTT
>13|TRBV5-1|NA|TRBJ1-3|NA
CASSPEPENTIYF
TGCGCCAGCAGCCCGGAGCCGGAAAACACCATATATTTT
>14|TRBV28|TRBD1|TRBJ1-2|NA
CASSAQGALGGYTF
TGTGCCAGCAGTGCACAGGGGGCTCTTGGTGGCTACACCTTC
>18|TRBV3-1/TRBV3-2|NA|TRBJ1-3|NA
CASSRPSGGLSSGNTIYF
TGTGCCAGCAGCCGCCCCTCGGGGGGTCTCAGCTCTGGAAACACCATATATTTT
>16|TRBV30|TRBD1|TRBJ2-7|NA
CAWSGSGTGGVYEQYF
TGTGCCTGGAGTGGATCCGGGACAGGGGGCGTGTACGAGCAGTACTTC
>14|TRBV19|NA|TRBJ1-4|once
CASSEAATNEKLFF
TGTGCCAGTAGTGAAGCTGCAACTAATGAAAAACTGTTTTTT
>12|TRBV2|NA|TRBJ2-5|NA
CASSISPETQYF
TGTGCCAGCAGTATATCTCCAGAGACCCAGTACTTC
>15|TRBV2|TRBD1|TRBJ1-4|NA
CASSWQGATNEKLFF
TGTGCCAGCAGTTGGCAGGGGGCAACTAATGAAAAACTGTTTTTT
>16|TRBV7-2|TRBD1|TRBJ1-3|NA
CASSLDLGGVLNTIYF
TGTGCCAGCAGCTTAGATTTAGGGGGCGTACTAAACACCATATATTTT
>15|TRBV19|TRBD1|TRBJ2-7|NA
CASSNRDRPPYEQYF
TGTGCCAGTAGTAACCGGGACAGGCCTCCCTACGAGCAGTACTTC
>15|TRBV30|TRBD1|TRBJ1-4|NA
CAWSEQGISNEKLFF
TGTGCCTGGAGTGAACAGGGGATCTCTAATGAAAAACTGTTTTTT
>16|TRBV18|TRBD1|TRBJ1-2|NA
CASSPRDRLSNYGYTF
TGTGCCAGCTCACCAAGGGACAGACTCTCTAACTATGGCTACACCTTC
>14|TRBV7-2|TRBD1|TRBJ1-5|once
CASSSGQANQPQHF
TGTGCCAGCAGCTCGGGACAGGCCAATCAGCCCCAGCATTTT
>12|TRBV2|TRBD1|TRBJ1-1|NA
CASRTGDTEAFF
TGTGCCAGCAGGACAGGGGACACTGAAGCTTTCTTT
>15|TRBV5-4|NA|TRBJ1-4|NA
CASSLGGERSEKLFF
TGTGCCAGCAGCTTGGGAGGAGAGAGGAGTGAAAAACTGTTTTTT
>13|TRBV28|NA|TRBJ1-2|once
CASSFGRQRGYTF
TGTGCCAGCAGTTTCGGGCGGCAGCGGGGCTACACCTTC
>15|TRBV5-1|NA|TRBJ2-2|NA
CASSLAQGRTGELFF
TGCGCCAGCAGCCTGGCCCAGGGCCGGACCGGGGAGCTGTTTTTT
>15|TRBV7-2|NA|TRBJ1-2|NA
CASSSQGRGFYGYTF
TGTGCCAGCAGCTCCCAGGGGAGGGGTTTCTATGGCTACACCTTC
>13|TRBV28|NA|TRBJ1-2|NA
CASSPQGYYGYTF
TGTGCCAGCAGCCCACAGGGATACTACGGCTACACCTTC
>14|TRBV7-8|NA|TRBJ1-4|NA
CASSVVRNNEKLFF
TGTGCCAGCTCAGTTGTCCGTAATAATGAAAAACTGTTTTTT
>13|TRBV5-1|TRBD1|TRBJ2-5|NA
CASSRDRQETQYF
TGCGCCAGCAGCCGGGACAGGCAAGAGACCCAGTACTTC
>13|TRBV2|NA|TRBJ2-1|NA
CASSEGLVNEQFF
TGTGCCAGCAGCGAGGGACTCGTCAATGAGCAGTTCTTC
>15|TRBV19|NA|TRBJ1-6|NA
CASSLTRNGDSPLHF
TGTGCCAGTAGTTTGACAAGGAACGGGGATTCACCCCTCCACTTT
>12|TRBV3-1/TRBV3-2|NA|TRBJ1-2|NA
CASSPSGYGYTF
TGTGCCAGCAGCCCGTCAGGCTATGGCTACACCTTC
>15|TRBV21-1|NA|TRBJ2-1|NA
CASSPPQGGYNEQFF
TGTGCCAGCAGTCCACCGCAGGGTGGGTACAATGAGCAGTTCTTC